One sample yielded the 29 T cell receptor beta chains listed below, sequenced in a study of T cell responses to AZD1222 COVID-19 vaccine. Some clones are missing from TCRdb's copy, which holds only in-frame ones; the method was immunoSEQ multiplex PCR. The sample consists of 150,000 to 200,000 clones, roughly nine tenths of them appearing once. Sample: peripheral blood, taken 28 days after the second AZD1222 dose. The source of these receptors is an adult who received the AZD1222 COVID-19 vaccine.

V usage is TRBV14 and J usage is TRBJ1-1; 8 bases line up with TRBD1. CDR1 and CDR2 (germline): SGHDN, FVKESK. The CDR3 is 16 residues long. V was clipped by 0 bases and J by 7 bases; unmatched bases: 10. Here the CDR3 reads CASSQEGGQVLLEAFF. The CDR3 region has the DNA TGTGCCAGCAGCCAAGAGGGGGGACAGGTTTTACTTGAAGCTTTCTTT.

CDR3 region: CASSPPNRGRIMNTEAFF. Here the CDR3 DNA reads TGTGCCAGCTCACCACCGAACAGGGGGCGCATCATGAACACTGAAGCTTTCTTT. The chain has TRBV18 and TRBJ1-1; 9 bases align to TRBD1. The CDR3 sequence is 18 residues long. V shed 0 bases, J shed 0 bases, and the junction held 8 bases outside the gene matches. Germline CDR1 and CDR2: KGHSH and LQKENI.

The chain couples TRBV3-1 (or the pseudogene TRBV3-2) to TRBJ2-2, with D unresolved. Germline V gives CDR1 LGHDT, CDR2 YNNKEL (reference sequence). This CDR3 comprises 13 residues. Trimming cost V 2 bases and J 4 bases, with 5 bases left between them. CDR3 in amino acids: CASSQRLTGELFF. As DNA, the CDR3 is TGTGCCAGCAGCCAACGGCTCACCGGGGAGCTGTTTTTT.

This clone is medium-sized within its sample. This chain uses TRBV5-1 with TRBJ1-5; D unclear. The V end was cut by 4 bases, the J end by 0 bases, with 11 bases between. CDR1 and CDR2 from the germline V gene are SGHRS and YFSETQ. There are 15 residues in the CDR3. In DNA form, the CDR3 reads TGCGCCAGCAGCCCCGGATGGGGTAGCAATCAGCCCCAGCATTTT. This gives the protein CASSPGWGSNQPQHF.

The chain has TRBV7-2 and TRBJ1-5, with unresolved D. The V end was cut by 3 bases, the J end by 2 bases, with 14 bases between. This CDR3 comprises 16 residues. CDR1 SGHTA and CDR2 FQGNSA come from the germline V gene. CDR3 coding DNA: TGTGCCAGCAGCTTTAGCCCATCAGGTCGCAATCAGCCCCAGCATTTT. Translating gives CASSFSPSGRNQPQHF.

The chain has TRBV25-1 and TRBJ2-2; D is unresolved. The CDR3 length is 13 residues. The V end lost 1 base, the J end lost 6 bases, and 6 bases lay between the germline ends. Germline-derived CDR1 and CDR2 are MGHDK and SYGVNS. Here the CDR3 reads CASSEWFAGELFF. DNA of the CDR3: TGTGCCAGCAGTGAATGGTTCGCCGGGGAGCTGTTTTTT.

This chain connects TRBV6-5 to TRBJ1-3; D call uncertain. Germline values: CDR1 MNHEY, CDR2 SVGAGI. The V gene lost 5 bases and the J gene lost 0 bases, with 8 bases spanning the gap. This CDR3 is 14 amino acids long. This CDR3 reads CASSPVNSGNTIYF. CDR3 DNA: TGTGCCAGCAGTCCAGTCAACTCTGGAAACACCATATATTTT.

This clone showed up just once. J is TRBJ1-4 and V is TRBV18; 9 positions agree with TRBD1. The CDR3 length is 15 residues. The germline gives CDR1 KGHSH, CDR2 LQKENI. Trimming at V came to 3 bases and at J to 8 bases, leaving 7 bases not matched to a gene. The CDR3 sequence is CASSPMTGGREKLFF. CDR3 nucleotides: TGTGCCAGCTCACCGATGACAGGGGGACGCGAAAAACTGTTTTTT.

V and J are TRBV4-2 and TRBJ2-1; TRBD2 agrees at 11 bases. Trimming cost V 1 base and J 1 base; bases outside gene matches: 9. This CDR3 contains 19 residues. The V gene's germline CDR1 is LGHNA and CDR2 YNFKEQ. CDR3 protein: CASSQAGDSGGVSYNEQFF. CDR3 nucleotides: TGTGCCAGCAGCCAAGCCGGGGATAGCGGGGGGGTGTCCTACAATGAGCAGTTCTTC.

The chain couples TRBV7-8 to TRBJ2-7; a weak D match, TRBD1 (5 bases). The V gene lost 1 base and the J gene lost 2 bases, with 9 bases spanning the gap. Per germline, CDR1 SGHVS and CDR2 FQNEAQ. The CDR3 length is 14 residues. The CDR3 DNA is TGTGCCAGCAGCTTAGGTACAGGAGCCTACGAGCAGTACTTC. This codes for CASSLGTGAYEQYF.

The rearrangement links TRBV29-1 to TRBJ2-3; D gene unclear. This CDR3 spans 11 amino acids. The germline CDR1 and CDR2 sequences are SQVTM and ANQGSEA. V was pared by 4 bases and J by 2 bases, with 4 bases between. CDR3 in DNA: TGCAGCGTTGCGGACACAGATACGCAGTATTTT. Protein: CSVADTDTQYF.

V gene TRBV21-1 combines with J gene TRBJ1-3; TRBD1, the table's D call, was not compared with the DNA. TRBV21-1 has pseudogene status. This CDR3 comprises 15 residues. The CDR3 reads CASSKVSGGENTIYF. For the CDR3, the DNA is TGTGCCAGCAGCAAAGTGTCAGGGGGCGAAAACACCATATATTTT.

V gene TRBV7-9 combines with J gene TRBJ2-2; 9 bases map to TRBD2. This CDR3 contains 17 residues. J gave up 0 bases and V 4 bases, and 6 bases lay outside the gene matches. CDR1 is SEHNR and CDR2 is FQNEAQ in the germline V gene (reference sequence). The CDR3 loop is CASSSELAGANTGELFF. DNA of the CDR3: TGTGCCAGCAGCTCCGAATTAGCGGGGGCGAACACCGGGGAGCTGTTTTTT.

The rearrangement links TRBV5-1 to TRBJ2-2; 7 bases align to TRBD2. The V gene end was trimmed by 4 bases and the J gene end by 4 bases; junction bases not matched to a gene: 10. Per germline, CDR1 SGHRS and CDR2 YFSETQ. The CDR3 runs 16 residues. CDR3 protein: CASSPTAGTTTGELFF. The CDR3 nucleotides read TGCGCCAGCAGCCCCACAGCGGGAACGACCACCGGGGAGCTGTTTTTT.

The rearrangement links TRBV7-2 to TRBJ1-4, with TRBD1 matching 7 bases. Germline-derived CDR1 and CDR2 are SGHTA and FQGNSA. This CDR3 contains 18 residues. The junction had 19 bases not matched to a gene; V was cut back by 8 bases and J by 4 bases. CDR3 in DNA: TGTGCCAGCGCCCAATTGATTAGGGACAGCCGGGATAATGAAAAACTGTTTTTT. Residues: CASAQLIRDSRDNEKLFF.

This clone was observed a handful of times. The chain links TRBV12-3 or TRBV12-4 to TRBJ1-5; no clear D gene. The CDR3 has 13 residues. With 5 bases removed from V and 11 bases from J, the gap between germline ends came to 16 bases. The CDR3 protein is CASSRPGLQAQHF. In DNA, the CDR3 is TGTGCCAGCAGTCGACCTGGACTGCAAGCCCAGCATTTT.

The rearrangement links TRBV5-1 to TRBJ2-6; a possible D gene is TRBD2 (5 bases). Germline CDR1 SGHRS, CDR2 YFSETQ. This CDR3 is built from 15 residues. The V and J ends lost 5 bases and 2 bases respectively, with 11 bases between them. CDR3 sequence reads: CASRRAMAGANVLTF. CDR3 DNA sequence: TGCGCCAGCAGGAGGGCTATGGCTGGGGCCAACGTCCTGACTTTC.

The rearrangement uses TRBV7-9 and TRBJ2-7; D remains unclear. V lost 5 bases, J lost 5 bases, and 13 bases lay in between. Germline loops: CDR1 SEHNR, CDR2 FQNEAQ (reference sequence). This CDR3 spans 13 amino acids. CDR3 nucleotide sequence: TGTGCCAGCAGCCCGGCATATGGAAACGAGCAGTACTTC. It is translated as CASSPAYGNEQYF.

Concerning this clone itself: One junction end does not reproduce the germline sequence, and a read error may be involved. The V call is TRBV7-9, the J call TRBJ2-1; D is possibly TRBD1 (8 bases). This CDR3 has 11 residues. Germline V gene sequence: CDR1 SEHNR, CDR2 FQNEAQ (reference sequence). Here the CDR3 reads CASSSDRAGVF. CDR3 nucleotides: TGTGCCAGCAGCTCGGACAGGGCGGGGGTCTTC.

The V call is TRBV4-1, the J call TRBJ2-3; D possibly uses TRBD1 or TRBD2 (6 bases each). This CDR3 region has 20 residues. Trimming shortened V by 3 bases and J by 2 bases, and 27 bases separated the two germline ends. Germline V gene lookup returns CDR1 MGHRA and CDR2 YSYEKL. The CDR3 protein is CASSQAHFGGGWGVTDTQYF. CDR3 coding DNA: TGCGCCAGCAGCCAGGCCCACTTCGGGGGCGGTTGGGGGGTCACAGATACGCAGTATTTT.

This clone was seen only a few times. The chain links TRBV10-2 to TRBJ2-3; 7 nucleotides match TRBD2. Germline-derived CDR1 and CDR2 are WSHSY and SAAADI. V was clipped by 3 bases and J by 0 bases; unmatched bases: 3. The CDR3 is 15 amino acids. The chain's CDR3 is CASSDLAASTDTQYF. CDR3 nucleotide sequence: TGCGCCAGCAGTGATCTAGCGGCTAGCACAGATACGCAGTATTTT.

The chain uses TRBV7-8 and TRBJ2-2; no definite D call. The V gene lost 3 bases and the J gene lost 1 base, with 3 bases spanning the gap. From germline, CDR1 is SGHVS and CDR2 FQNEAQ. The CDR3 runs 13 residues. The CDR3 region is CASSFGNTGELFF. The CDR3 coding sequence is TGTGCCAGCAGCTTTGGGAACACCGGGGAGCTGTTTTTT.

V gene TRBV5-4 combines with J gene TRBJ1-6; D uncertain. Per the germline V gene, CDR1 is SGHNT and CDR2 is YYREEE (reference sequence). This CDR3 has 13 residues. Trimming removed 4 bases from V and 10 bases from J, with 12 bases in between. Written as DNA, the CDR3 is TGTGCCAGCAGCCCATCCCCACTCTCACCCCTCCACTTT. Protein product: CASSPSPLSPLHF.

The rearrangement joins TRBV7-2 to TRBJ1-6; D gene unclear. CDR3 size: 13 residues. CDR1 and CDR2 (germline): SGHTA, FQGNSA. The ends were cut back, 5 bases at V and 16 bases at J, with 18 bases in the middle. The CDR3 bases are TGTGCCAGCAGCCCCTACCAGTTCGAGCTACTCCACTTT. It specifies CASSPYQFELLHF.

The rearrangement uses TRBV6-1 and TRBJ1-1; tentatively, D is TRBD1 (5 bases). This CDR3 is 15 amino acids long. Trimming took off 2 bases at V and 3 bases at J, with 13 bases between the two ends. CDR1 and CDR2 from the germline V gene are MNHNS and SASEGT. CDR3 nucleotide sequence: TGTGCCAGCAGTGAAACGGGACCTAGGGACACTGAAGCTTTCTTT. It specifies CASSETGPRDTEAFF.

For the CDR3, the DNA is TGTGCCAGCAGCCAATCAGGGTTGTATTCGGGGGACTATGGCTACACCTTC. Amino acid sequence: CASSQSGLYSGDYGYTF. The V and J genes are TRBV16 and TRBJ1-2, with D tentatively TRBD1 (5 bases). The CDR3 sequence is 17 residues long. CDR1 is KGHSY, CDR2 FQNENV, per germline. The V end lost 0 bases, the J end lost 3 bases, and 17 bases lay between the germline ends.

This clone came up once. CDR3 DNA sequence: TGTGCCAGCAGCTTCGGGACTACGAACACCGGGGAGCTGTTTTTT. This codes for CASSFGTTNTGELFF. This chain connects TRBV7-2 to TRBJ2-2, with 7 bases identical to TRBD2. V trimming: 3 bases; J trimming: 0 bases; junction bases outside the gene matches: 1. Germline V CDR1 and CDR2: SGHTA, FQGNSA. The CDR3 is 15 residues long.

J is TRBJ1-1 and V is TRBV2; D not certain. This CDR3 has 14 residues. Deletions cut 6 bases from V and 0 bases from J, with 11 bases between. Germline CDR1 SNHLY, CDR2 FYNNEI. For the CDR3, the DNA is TGTGCCAGCAGCCCCGGACTTATGAACACTGAAGCTTTCTTT. It encodes CASSPGLMNTEAFF. Variable domain in full (rest from reference TRBV2 and TRBJ1-1): EPEVTQTPSHQVTQMGQEVILRCVPISNHLYFYWYRQILGQKVEFLVSFYNNEISEKSEIFDDQFSVERPDGSNFTLKIRSTKLEDSAMYFCASSPGLMNTEAFFGQGTRLTVV.

The rearrangement links TRBV3-1 (or the pseudogene TRBV3-2) to TRBJ2-7; 9 bases map to TRBD1. The CDR3 runs to 15 residues. After removal of 3 bases from V and 3 bases from J, the junction contained 6 bases not matched to a gene. Germline V lookup: CDR1 LGHDT, CDR2 YNNKEL (reference sequence). The CDR3 region is CASSQPGQGLYEQYF. The CDR3 DNA sequence: TGTGCCAGCAGCCAGCCGGGACAGGGTCTCTACGAGCAGTACTTC.